The rows below give T cell receptor beta chains drawn from one sample of a study of blood T cell repertoires in COVID-19. Only in-frame clones appear in the TCRdb table, and some are missing; sequencing was by immunoSEQ multiplex PCR. The table lists around 150,000 clones, more than 80% of them singletons. Material for sequencing was peripheral blood. The receptors here all came from a woman aged 80 or over in a cohort sampled during active or convalescent COVID-19. The CDR3 runs from the conserved cysteine through the conserved F or W. The D gene is left open where the match is weak. The size field is filled for only some rows; it gives once, few, many or a size class.

cdr3_aa	cdr3_nt	v_call	cdr3_length	j_call	clone_size	d_call
CASSSRQGLVQYF	TGTGCCAGCAGTAGTCGACAGGGTCTCGTGCAGTACTTC	TRBV11-2	13	TRBJ2-7	.	TRBD1
CATSSSREKSDTQYF	TGTGCCACCAGTAGTTCGAGGGAGAAATCAGATACGCAGTATTTT	TRBV24-1	15	TRBJ2-3	.	.
CASNLEPSGGDEQYF	TGTGCCAGCAACTTGGAACCTAGCGGGGGGGATGAGCAGTACTTC	TRBV5-8	15	TRBJ2-7	once	TRBD2
CASSKHSGTGQETQYF	TGCGCCAGCAGCAAACACTCCGGGACAGGCCAAGAGACCCAGTACTTC	TRBV5-1	16	TRBJ2-5	few	TRBD1
CASTLTGTGRTGELFF	TGTGCCAGCACCCTCACCGGGACAGGGCGCACCGGGGAGCTGTTTTTT	TRBV6-6	16	TRBJ2-2	.	TRBD1
CASSAYHRGGRGYTF	TGTGCCAGCAGCGCGTATCACAGGGGTGGACGTGGCTACACCTTC	TRBV5-4	15	TRBJ1-2	.	TRBD1
CASSQSGTGDSPLHF	TGCGCCAGCAGTCAATCGGGGACAGGGGACTCACCCCTCCACTTT	TRBV23-1	15	TRBJ1-6	.	TRBD1
CASSTGQGYYGYTF	TGCGCCAGCAGCACAGGACAGGGGTACTATGGCTACACCTTC	TRBV5-1	14	TRBJ1-2	.	TRBD1
CASRARDMNTEAFF	TGTGCCAGCAGAGCGAGGGACATGAACACTGAAGCTTTCTTT	TRBV5-6	14	TRBJ1-1	.	.
CASSSVAGLPTDTQYF	TGCGCCAGCAGCTCAGTAGCGGGGCTCCCCACAGATACGCAGTATTTT	TRBV5-1	16	TRBJ2-3	.	TRBD2
CASSLDQGAYYGYTF	TGTGCCAGCAGCTTAGATCAGGGGGCCTATTATGGCTACACCTTC	TRBV7-9	15	TRBJ1-2	.	TRBD1
CASSQGLANQETQYF	TGTGCCAGCAGCCAAGGTCTAGCGAACCAAGAGACCCAGTACTTC	TRBV3-1/TRBV3-2	15	TRBJ2-5	.	.
CASSIGRGGQGVREQYF	TGTGCCAGTAGTATAGGGAGGGGAGGACAGGGTGTAAGGGAGCAGTACTTC	TRBV19	17	TRBJ2-7	.	TRBD1
CASSQDGRVGYTF	TGTGCCAGCAGCCAAGATGGCAGGGTTGGCTACACCTTC	TRBV3-1/TRBV3-2	13	TRBJ1-2	.	.
CASSQVTGLKLFF	TGTGCCAGCAGCCAAGTAACAGGCCTTAAACTGTTTTTT	TRBV14	13	TRBJ1-4	.	.
CASGTQGFNEKLFF	TGTGCTAGTGGTACACAGGGTTTTAATGAAAAACTGTTTTTT	TRBV12-5	14	TRBJ1-4	.	.
CASSQELQQGLYEQYF	TGCGCCAGCAGCCAAGAACTTCAACAGGGATTATACGAGCAGTACTTC	TRBV4-1	16	TRBJ2-7	.	.
CASSLTGGSGSTDTQYF	TGTGCCAGCAGCTTAACGGGGGGGAGCGGTAGTACAGATACGCAGTATTTT	TRBV7-2	17	TRBJ2-3	.	TRBD2
CASRSGLANNEQFF	TGCGCCAGCAGGTCGGGACTAGCAAACAATGAGCAGTTCTTC	TRBV5-1	14	TRBJ2-1	.	TRBD2
CASSDQGESYHYGYTF	TGTGCCAGCAGTGATCAGGGGGAGAGCTATCACTATGGCTACACCTTC	TRBV28	16	TRBJ1-2	.	TRBD1
CARSLLAPSSYNEQFF	TGTGCCAGAAGCTTACTAGCCCCGAGCTCCTACAATGAGCAGTTCTTC	TRBV5-3	16	TRBJ2-1	.	.
CASSLLPTGKETQYF	TGTGCCAGCTCACTCCTTCCGACAGGGAAAGAGACCCAGTACTTC	TRBV18	15	TRBJ2-5	.	TRBD1
CASSPRGRSGELFF	TGTGCCAGCAGCCCACGCGGCCGTTCCGGGGAGCTGTTTTTT	TRBV7-9	14	TRBJ2-2	.	.
CASRRLAEGVETQYF	TGTGCCAGCAGGAGACTAGCGGAGGGGGTCGAGACCCAGTACTTC	TRBV13	15	TRBJ2-5	.	TRBD2
CASSIGQGGYEQYF	TGTGCCAGCTCAATTGGACAGGGCGGCTACGAGCAGTACTTC	TRBV18	14	TRBJ2-7	.	TRBD1
CASSDRLAGDRDEQFF	TGTGCCAGTAGTGACCGACTAGCGGGGGATCGGGATGAGCAGTTCTTC	TRBV19	16	TRBJ2-1	.	TRBD2
CASSPGLAGGTNEQFF	TGTGCCAGCAGCCCCGGACTAGCGGGGGGGACCAATGAGCAGTTCTTC	TRBV2	16	TRBJ2-1	.	TRBD2
CASSLSGTGNTIYF	TGTGCCAGCAGCTTATCAGGGACTGGAAACACCATATATTTT	TRBV7-2	14	TRBJ1-3	once	.
CASSHWTSGPETQYF	TGTGCCAGCAGCCACTGGACTAGCGGGCCCGAGACCCAGTACTTC	TRBV3-1/TRBV3-2	15	TRBJ2-5	medium-sized	TRBD2
CASSPESGGKAFF	TGTGCCAGCTCACCTGAATCCGGAGGTAAAGCTTTCTTT	TRBV18	13	TRBJ1-1	.	.
CASSLSPWGSSGNTIYF	TGTGCCAGCAGCTTATCACCCTGGGGCAGCTCTGGAAACACCATATATTTT	TRBV7-8	17	TRBJ1-3	.	.
CASSYPILTGGVEQFF	TGTGCCAGCAGCTACCCCATTCTGACAGGGGGTGTTGAGCAGTTCTTC	TRBV5-6	16	TRBJ2-1	.	TRBD1
CASSLGDRDNEKLFF	TGCGCCAGCAGCTTGGGGGACAGGGACAATGAAAAACTGTTTTTT	TRBV5-1	15	TRBJ1-4	.	TRBD1
CASSLSTGQETQYF	TGTGCCAGCAGCTTATCGACAGGGCAAGAGACCCAGTACTTC	TRBV7-2	14	TRBJ2-5	.	TRBD1
CASSLRGDRGSFAETQYF	TGTGCCAGTAGCCTGCGGGGGGACAGGGGATCGTTTGCGGAGACCCAGTACTTC	TRBV19	18	TRBJ2-5	.	TRBD1
CASSGGFQETQYF	TGTGCCAGTAGCGGGGGTTTTCAAGAGACCCAGTACTTC	TRBV28	13	TRBJ2-5	.	TRBD2
CASSPTIDYEQYF	TGCGCCAGCAGCCCCACGATAGACTACGAGCAGTACTTC	TRBV5-1	13	TRBJ2-7	.	.
CAIQSSQGDEQFF	TGTGCCATCCAAAGCTCCCAGGGGGATGAGCAGTTCTTC	TRBV10-3	13	TRBJ2-1	.	TRBD1
CASSLQTGNGYTF	TGTGCCAGCAGTCTACAGACAGGCAATGGCTACACCTTC	TRBV28	13	TRBJ1-2	.	.
CASSLLAGGPVGETQYF	TGTGCCAGCAGCTTGCTAGCGGGGGGGCCGGTTGGAGAGACCCAGTACTTC	TRBV3-1/TRBV3-2	17	TRBJ2-5	.	TRBD2
CAWSPDSTNYGYTF	TGTGCCTGGAGCCCGGACAGTACTAACTATGGCTACACCTTC	TRBV30	14	TRBJ1-2	.	.
CASSQRGGFVMTQYF	TGTGCCAGCAGCCAGCGGGGGGGCTTTGTAATGACCCAGTACTTC	TRBV7-2	15	TRBJ2-5	.	TRBD2
CASSTFRSPLHF	TGTGCCAGCAGTACTTTTCGGTCACCCCTCCACTTT	TRBV28	12	TRBJ1-6	.	.
CASTPRTDINEQFF	TGCGCCAGCACGCCTAGGACAGATATCAATGAGCAGTTCTTC	TRBV23-1	14	TRBJ2-1	once	.
CATRKQGRYTGELFF	TGTGCCACCAGAAAGCAGGGGCGTTACACCGGGGAGCTGTTTTTT	TRBV27	15	TRBJ2-2	.	.